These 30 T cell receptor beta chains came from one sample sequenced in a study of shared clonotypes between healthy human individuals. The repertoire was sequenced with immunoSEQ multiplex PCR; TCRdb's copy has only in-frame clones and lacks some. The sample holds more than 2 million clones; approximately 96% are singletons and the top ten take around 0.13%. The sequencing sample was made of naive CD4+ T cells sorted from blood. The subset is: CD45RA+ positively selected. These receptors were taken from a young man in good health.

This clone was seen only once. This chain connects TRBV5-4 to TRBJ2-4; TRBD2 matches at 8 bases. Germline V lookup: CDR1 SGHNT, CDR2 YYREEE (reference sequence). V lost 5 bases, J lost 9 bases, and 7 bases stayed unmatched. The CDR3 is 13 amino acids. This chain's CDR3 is CASRNLAGGIQYF. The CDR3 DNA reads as TGTGCCAGCAGGAACCTAGCGGGTGGCATTCAGTACTTC.

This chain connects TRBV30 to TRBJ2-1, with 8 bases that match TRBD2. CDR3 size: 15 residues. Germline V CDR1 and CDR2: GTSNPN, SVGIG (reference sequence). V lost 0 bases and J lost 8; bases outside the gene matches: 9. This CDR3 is CAWSVRGGTDDEQFF. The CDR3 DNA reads TGTGCCTGGAGTGTACGGGGGGGGACCGACGATGAGCAGTTCTTC.

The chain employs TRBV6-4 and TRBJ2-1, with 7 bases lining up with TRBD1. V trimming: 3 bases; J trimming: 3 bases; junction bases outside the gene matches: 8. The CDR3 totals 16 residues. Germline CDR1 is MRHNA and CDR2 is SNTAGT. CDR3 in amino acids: CASSERRGQNYNEQFF. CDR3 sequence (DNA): TGTGCCAGCAGTGAAAGACGGGGACAGAACTACAATGAGCAGTTCTTC.

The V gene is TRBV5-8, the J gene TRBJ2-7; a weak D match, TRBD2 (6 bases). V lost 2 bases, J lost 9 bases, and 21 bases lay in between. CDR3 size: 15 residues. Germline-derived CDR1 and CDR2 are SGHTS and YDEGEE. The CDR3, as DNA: TGTGCCAGCAGCTTCACCGGGACTCTCTCCCGGGGGCAGTACTTC. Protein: CASSFTGTLSRGQYF.

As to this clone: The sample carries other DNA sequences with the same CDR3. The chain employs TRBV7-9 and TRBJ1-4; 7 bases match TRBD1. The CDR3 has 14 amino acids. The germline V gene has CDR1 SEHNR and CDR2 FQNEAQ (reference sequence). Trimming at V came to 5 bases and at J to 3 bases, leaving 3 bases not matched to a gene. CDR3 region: CASSPGQPNEKLFF. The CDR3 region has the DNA TGTGCCAGCAGCCCGGGACAGCCTAATGAAAAACTGTTTTTT. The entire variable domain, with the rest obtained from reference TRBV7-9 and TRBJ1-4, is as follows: DTGVSQNPRHKITKRGQNVTFRCDPISEHNRLYWYRQTLGQGPEFLTYFQNEAQLEKSRLLSDRFSAERPKGSFSTLEIQRTEQGDSAMYLCASSPGQPNEKLFFGSGTQLSVL.

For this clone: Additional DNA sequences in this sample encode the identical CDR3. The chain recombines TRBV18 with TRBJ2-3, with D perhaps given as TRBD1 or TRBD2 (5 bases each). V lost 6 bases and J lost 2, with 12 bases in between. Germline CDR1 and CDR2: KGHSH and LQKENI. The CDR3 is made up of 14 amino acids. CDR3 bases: TGTGCCAGCTCCCCGGGGCTAGCCACAGATACGCAGTATTTT. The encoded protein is CASSPGLATDTQYF.

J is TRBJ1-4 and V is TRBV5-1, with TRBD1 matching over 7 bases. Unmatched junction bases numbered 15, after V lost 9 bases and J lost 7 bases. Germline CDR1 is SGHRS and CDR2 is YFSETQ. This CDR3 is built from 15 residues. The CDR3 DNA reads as TGCGCCAATTCCCGATCCCCACAGGGGAGTGAAAAACTGTTTTTT. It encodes CANSRSPQGSEKLFF.

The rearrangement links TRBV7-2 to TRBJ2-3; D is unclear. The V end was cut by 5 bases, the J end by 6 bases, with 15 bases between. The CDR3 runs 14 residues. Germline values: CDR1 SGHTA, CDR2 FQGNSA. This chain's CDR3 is CASSLTPHADTQYF. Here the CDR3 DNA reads TGTGCCAGCAGCCTCACCCCACACGCCGATACGCAGTATTTT.

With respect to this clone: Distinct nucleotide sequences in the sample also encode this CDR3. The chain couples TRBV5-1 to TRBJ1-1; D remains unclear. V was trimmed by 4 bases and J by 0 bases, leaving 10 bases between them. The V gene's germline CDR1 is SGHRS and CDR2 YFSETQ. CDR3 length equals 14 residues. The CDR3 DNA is TGCGCCAGCAGCCCCGGGCAGATGAACACTGAAGCTTTCTTT. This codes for CASSPGQMNTEAFF.

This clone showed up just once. CDR3 residues: CSVDDSYNEQFF. The CDR3 nucleotides read TGCAGCGTTGACGACTCCTACAATGAGCAGTTCTTC. The chain combines TRBV29-1 with TRBJ2-1; unclear D gene. Trimming shortened V by 3 bases and J by 0 bases, and 3 bases separated the two germline ends. The CDR3 runs 12 residues. The germline V gene has CDR1 SQVTM and CDR2 ANQGSEA.

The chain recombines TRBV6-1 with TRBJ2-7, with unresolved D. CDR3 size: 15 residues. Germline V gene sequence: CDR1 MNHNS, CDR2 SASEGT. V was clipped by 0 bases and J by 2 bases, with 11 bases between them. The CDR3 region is CASSEAAGLTYEQYF. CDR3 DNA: TGTGCCAGCAGTGAAGCAGCAGGATTGACCTACGAGCAGTACTTC.

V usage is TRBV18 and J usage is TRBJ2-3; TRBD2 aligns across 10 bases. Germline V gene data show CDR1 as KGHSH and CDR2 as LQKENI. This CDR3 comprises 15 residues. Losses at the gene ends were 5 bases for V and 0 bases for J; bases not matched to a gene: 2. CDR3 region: CASSKLAGSTDTQYF. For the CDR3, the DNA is TGTGCCAGCTCAAAACTAGCGGGGAGCACAGATACGCAGTATTTT.

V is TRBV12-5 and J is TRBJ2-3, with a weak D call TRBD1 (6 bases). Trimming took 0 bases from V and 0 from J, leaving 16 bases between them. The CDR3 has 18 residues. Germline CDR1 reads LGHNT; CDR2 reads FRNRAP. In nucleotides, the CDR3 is TGTGCTAGTGGTTTGGTAGGCAAGGGGGAGACCAGCACAGATACGCAGTATTTT. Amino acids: CASGLVGKGETSTDTQYF. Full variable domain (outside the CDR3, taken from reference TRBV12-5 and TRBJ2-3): DARVTQTPRHKVTEMGQEVTMRCQPILGHNTVFWYRQTMMQGLELLAYFRNRAPLDDSGMPKDRFSAEMPDATLATLKIQPSEPRDSAVYFCASGLVGKGETSTDTQYFGPGTRLTVL.

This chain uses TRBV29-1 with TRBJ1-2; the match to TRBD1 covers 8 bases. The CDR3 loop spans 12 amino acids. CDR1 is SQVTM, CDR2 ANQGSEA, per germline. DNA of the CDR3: TGCAACGTCGACAGGGGAATAACTCGGTACACCTTC. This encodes CNVDRGITRYTF. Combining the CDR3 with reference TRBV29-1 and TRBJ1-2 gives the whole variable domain SAVISQKPSRDICQRGTSLTIQCQVDSQVTMMFWYRQQPGQSLTLIATANQGSEATYESGFVIDKFPISRPNLTFSTLTVSNMSPEDSSIYLCNVDRGITRYTFGSGTRLTVV.

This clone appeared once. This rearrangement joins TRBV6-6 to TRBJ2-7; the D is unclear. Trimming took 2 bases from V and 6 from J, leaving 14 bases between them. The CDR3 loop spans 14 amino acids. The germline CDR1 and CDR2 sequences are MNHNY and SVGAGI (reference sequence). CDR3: CASSYATPKPEQYF. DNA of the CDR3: TGTGCCAGCAGTTACGCCACCCCAAAACCCGAGCAGTACTTC.

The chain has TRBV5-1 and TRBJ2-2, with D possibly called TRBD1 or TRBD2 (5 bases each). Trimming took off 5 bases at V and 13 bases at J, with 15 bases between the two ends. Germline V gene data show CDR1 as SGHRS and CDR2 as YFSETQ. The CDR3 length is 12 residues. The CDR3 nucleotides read TGCGCCAGCAGTCAAGACGGGACCTGGCTGTTTTTT. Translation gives CASSQDGTWLFF.

The CDR3 is CASSPDRSTRNTIYF. CDR3 DNA sequence: TGTGCCAGCAGCCCGGACAGGAGCACGCGAAACACCATATATTTT. The chain is built from TRBV5-4 and TRBJ1-3; 7 bases fit TRBD1. Trimming cost V 4 bases and J 5 bases; bases outside gene matches: 9. The CDR3 extends over 15 amino acids. CDR1 is SGHNT and CDR2 is YYREEE in the germline V gene (reference sequence).

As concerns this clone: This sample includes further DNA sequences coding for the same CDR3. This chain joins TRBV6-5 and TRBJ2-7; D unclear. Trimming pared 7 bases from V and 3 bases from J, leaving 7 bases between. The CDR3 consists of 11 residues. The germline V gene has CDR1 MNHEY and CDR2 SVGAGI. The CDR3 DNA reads TGTGCCAGCACTAATTTCTACGAGCAGTACTTC. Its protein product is CASTNFYEQYF.

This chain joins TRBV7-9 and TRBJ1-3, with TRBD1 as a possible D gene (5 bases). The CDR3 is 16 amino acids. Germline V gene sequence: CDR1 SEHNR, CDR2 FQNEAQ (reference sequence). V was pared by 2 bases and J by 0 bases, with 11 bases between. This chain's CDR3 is CASSLRNRSSGNTIYF. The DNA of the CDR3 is TGTGCCAGCAGCTTACGGAACAGGAGCTCTGGAAACACCATATATTTT.

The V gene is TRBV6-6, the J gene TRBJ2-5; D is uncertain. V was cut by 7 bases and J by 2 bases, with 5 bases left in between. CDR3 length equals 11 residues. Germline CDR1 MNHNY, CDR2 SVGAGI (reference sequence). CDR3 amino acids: CASTQQETQYF. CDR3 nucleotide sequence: TGTGCCAGCACTCAACAAGAGACCCAGTACTTC.

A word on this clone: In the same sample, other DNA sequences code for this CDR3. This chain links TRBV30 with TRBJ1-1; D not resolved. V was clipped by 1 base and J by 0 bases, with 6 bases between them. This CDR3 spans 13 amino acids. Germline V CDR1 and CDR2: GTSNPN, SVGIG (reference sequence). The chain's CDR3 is CAWSGEMNTEAFF. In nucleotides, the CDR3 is TGTGCCTGGAGTGGAGAGATGAACACTGAAGCTTTCTTT.

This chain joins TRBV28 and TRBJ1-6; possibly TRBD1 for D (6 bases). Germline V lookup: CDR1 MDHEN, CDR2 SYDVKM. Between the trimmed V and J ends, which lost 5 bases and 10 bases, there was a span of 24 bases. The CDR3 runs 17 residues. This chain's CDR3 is CASSPSPGTQSSSPLHF. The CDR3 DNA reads TGTGCCAGCAGTCCCTCACCCGGGACACAGTCTAGCTCACCCCTCCACTTT.

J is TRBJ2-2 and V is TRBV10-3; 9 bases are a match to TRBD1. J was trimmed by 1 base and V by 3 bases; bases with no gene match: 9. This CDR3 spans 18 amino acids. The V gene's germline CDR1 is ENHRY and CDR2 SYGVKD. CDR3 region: CAISERLPGQGNTGELFF. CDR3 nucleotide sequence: TGTGCCATCAGTGAACGTCTACCGGGACAGGGGAACACCGGGGAGCTGTTTTTT.

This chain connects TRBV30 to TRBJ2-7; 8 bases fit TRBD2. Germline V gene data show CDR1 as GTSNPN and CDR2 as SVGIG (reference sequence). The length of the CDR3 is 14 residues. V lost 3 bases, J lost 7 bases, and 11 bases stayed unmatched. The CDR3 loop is CAWRDGTRVWEQYF. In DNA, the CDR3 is TGTGCCTGGAGGGACGGGACTAGAGTTTGGGAGCAGTACTTC. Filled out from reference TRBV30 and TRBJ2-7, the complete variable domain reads SQTIHQWPATLVQPVGSPLSLECTVEGTSNPNLYWYRQAAGRGLQLLFYSVGIGQISSEVPQNLSASRPQDRQFILSSKKLLLSDSGFYLCAWRDGTRVWEQYFGPGTRLTVT.

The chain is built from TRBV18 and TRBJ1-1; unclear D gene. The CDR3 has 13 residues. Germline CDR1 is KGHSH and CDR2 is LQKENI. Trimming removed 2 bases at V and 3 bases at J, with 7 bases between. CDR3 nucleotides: TGTGCCAGCTCACCAAAGTCAGACACTGAAGCTTTCTTT. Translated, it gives CASSPKSDTEAFF.

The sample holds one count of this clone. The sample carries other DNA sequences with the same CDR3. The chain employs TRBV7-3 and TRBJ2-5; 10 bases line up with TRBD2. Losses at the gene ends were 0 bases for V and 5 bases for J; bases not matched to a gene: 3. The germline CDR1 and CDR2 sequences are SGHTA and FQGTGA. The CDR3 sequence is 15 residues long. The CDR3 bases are TGTGCCAGCAGCTTAACTAGCGGGGGGTTGGAGACCCAGTACTTC. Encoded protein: CASSLTSGGLETQYF.

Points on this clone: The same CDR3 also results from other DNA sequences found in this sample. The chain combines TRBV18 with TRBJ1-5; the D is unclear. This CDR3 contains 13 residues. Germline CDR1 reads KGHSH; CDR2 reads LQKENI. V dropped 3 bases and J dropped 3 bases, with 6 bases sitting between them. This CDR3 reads CASSPEINQPQHF. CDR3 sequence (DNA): TGTGCCAGCTCACCGGAGATCAATCAGCCCCAGCATTTT.

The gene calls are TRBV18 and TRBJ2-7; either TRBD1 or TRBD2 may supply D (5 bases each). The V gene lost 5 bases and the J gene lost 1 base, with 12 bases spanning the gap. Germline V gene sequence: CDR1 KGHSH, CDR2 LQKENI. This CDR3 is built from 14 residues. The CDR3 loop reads CASSAGTESYEQYF. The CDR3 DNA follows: TGTGCCAGCTCAGCCGGGACGGAATCCTACGAGCAGTACTTC.

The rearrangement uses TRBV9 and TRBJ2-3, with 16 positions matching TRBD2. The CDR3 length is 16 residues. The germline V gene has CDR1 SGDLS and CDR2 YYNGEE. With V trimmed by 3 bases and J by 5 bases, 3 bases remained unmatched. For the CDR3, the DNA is TGTGCCAGCAGCGAGGGGACTAGCGGGGGGGTAGATACGCAGTATTTT. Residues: CASSEGTSGGVDTQYF.

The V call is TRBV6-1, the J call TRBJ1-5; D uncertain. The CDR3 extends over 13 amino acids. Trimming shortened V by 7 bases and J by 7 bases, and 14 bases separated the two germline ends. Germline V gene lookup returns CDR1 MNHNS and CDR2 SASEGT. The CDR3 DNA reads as TGTGCCAGCACGAAGGAGGGTTGGCAGCCCCAGCATTTT. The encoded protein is CASTKEGWQPQHF.